This is a list of T cell receptor beta chains from one sample in a study of T-cell reconstitution after alpha-beta-depleted transplantation in children. Via MiXCR, TCRdb re-called the PCR reads, giving one row per CDR3 protein. The sample has roughly 500,000 distinct CDR3 sequences, approximately 32% seen once. Here the sequenced sample was PBMCs from the stem cell graft donor, taken from the stem cell graft. These TCRs come from a human donor who donated a stem cell graft to a child with aplastic anemia. Both conserved end residues are trimmed from each CDR3. Fields, in order: D gene, V gene, J gene, CDR3 protein. D genes are given only for firm matches.

d_call: .; v_call: TRBV10-1; j_call: TRBJ2-3; cdr3_aa: ASSEAPGQDTQY
d_call: TRBD2; v_call: TRBV30; j_call: TRBJ2-1; cdr3_aa: AWSTSGGEQF
d_call: .; v_call: TRBV11-1; j_call: TRBJ2-5; cdr3_aa: ASSSSRTGLIGQETQY
d_call: .; v_call: TRBV12-3/TRBV12-4; j_call: TRBJ1-1; cdr3_aa: ASSFRQGGSTEAF
d_call: TRBD1; v_call: TRBV25-1; j_call: TRBJ1-6; cdr3_aa: ASSVGQGSNSPLH
d_call: TRBD2; v_call: TRBV6-2/TRBV6-3; j_call: TRBJ2-1; cdr3_aa: ASSSRLAGEQF
d_call: TRBD1; v_call: TRBV10-1; j_call: TRBJ2-7; cdr3_aa: ASSVDRGPCEQY
d_call: .; v_call: TRBV12-3/TRBV12-4; j_call: TRBJ2-7; cdr3_aa: ASSLGTYEQY
d_call: .; v_call: TRBV4-2; j_call: TRBJ2-2; cdr3_aa: ASSQEGGVNTGELF
d_call: .; v_call: TRBV30; j_call: TRBJ1-1; cdr3_aa: AWTPGRKTPEAF
d_call: TRBD1; v_call: TRBV5-6; j_call: TRBJ1-2; cdr3_aa: ATTLTGGYGYT
d_call: TRBD2; v_call: TRBV5-1; j_call: TRBJ2-1; cdr3_aa: ASSFGRGAHNEQF
d_call: .; v_call: TRBV7-2; j_call: TRBJ2-7; cdr3_aa: ASSLGYRSPANSYEQY
d_call: .; v_call: TRBV7-9; j_call: TRBJ2-1; cdr3_aa: ASGTGGALGKQF
d_call: TRBD2; v_call: TRBV11-2; j_call: TRBJ2-7; cdr3_aa: ASSLGASGRVVYEQY
d_call: .; v_call: TRBV7-6; j_call: TRBJ2-7; cdr3_aa: ASSLAGSNYEQY
d_call: .; v_call: TRBV6-6; j_call: TRBJ2-7; cdr3_aa: ASGGLNYEQY
d_call: .; v_call: TRBV7-7; j_call: TRBJ1-1; cdr3_aa: ASSDGQNTEAF
d_call: .; v_call: TRBV5-1; j_call: TRBJ2-3; cdr3_aa: ASSYRPGTSDSTDTQY
d_call: .; v_call: TRBV12-3/TRBV12-4; j_call: TRBJ1-1; cdr3_aa: ASSLREGGTEAF
d_call: .; v_call: TRBV5-1; j_call: TRBJ2-5; cdr3_aa: ASSLDGGFRETQY
d_call: .; v_call: TRBV4-3; j_call: TRBJ2-7; cdr3_aa: ASSQVYRTDTYEQY
d_call: .; v_call: TRBV12-3/TRBV12-4; j_call: TRBJ2-3; cdr3_aa: ASTRTAPDTQY
d_call: .; v_call: TRBV27; j_call: TRBJ2-1; cdr3_aa: ASSLRTLVSYNEQF
d_call: .; v_call: TRBV7-6; j_call: TRBJ2-5; cdr3_aa: ASSAGRKQETQY
d_call: .; v_call: TRBV6-2/TRBV6-3; j_call: TRBJ2-3; cdr3_aa: ASSYSTQPRGTQY
d_call: .; v_call: TRBV3-1; j_call: TRBJ2-5; cdr3_aa: ASSQAPPAVPRETQY
d_call: TRBD1; v_call: TRBV15; j_call: TRBJ1-2; cdr3_aa: ATSREQTGPSYGYT
d_call: .; v_call: TRBV10-3; j_call: TRBJ2-5; cdr3_aa: AISPERDETQY
d_call: TRBD1; v_call: TRBV6-5; j_call: TRBJ1-3; cdr3_aa: ASSYSINRGGGNTIY
d_call: TRBD1; v_call: TRBV18; j_call: TRBJ1-2; cdr3_aa: ASSLGTGLGYGYT
d_call: .; v_call: TRBV29-1; j_call: TRBJ1-5; cdr3_aa: SVAEQENQPQH
d_call: TRBD2; v_call: TRBV6-2/TRBV6-3; j_call: TRBJ2-1; cdr3_aa: ASRSGSHEQF
d_call: TRBD1; v_call: TRBV6-2/TRBV6-3; j_call: TRBJ1-1; cdr3_aa: ASSGRGLNTEAF
d_call: TRBD1; v_call: TRBV7-2; j_call: TRBJ2-1; cdr3_aa: ASSLATGTGINEQF
d_call: .; v_call: TRBV7-2; j_call: TRBJ2-5; cdr3_aa: ASSTSSAQETQY
d_call: TRBD2; v_call: TRBV29-1; j_call: TRBJ2-5; cdr3_aa: SVEDQGTSTQETQY
d_call: TRBD1; v_call: TRBV3-1; j_call: TRBJ1-5; cdr3_aa: ASSQDPQGRQPQH
d_call: TRBD2; v_call: TRBV20-1; j_call: TRBJ2-7; cdr3_aa: SAPGGVYEQY
d_call: TRBD1; v_call: TRBV15; j_call: TRBJ1-5; cdr3_aa: ATSRDREEPQH
d_call: .; v_call: TRBV14; j_call: TRBJ2-1; cdr3_aa: ASSHIALGLNEQF
d_call: TRBD1; v_call: TRBV12-3/TRBV12-4; j_call: TRBJ1-1; cdr3_aa: ASTWTGGTEAF
d_call: .; v_call: TRBV18; j_call: TRBJ1-2; cdr3_aa: ASSPSAGYT
d_call: .; v_call: TRBV7-2; j_call: TRBJ1-2; cdr3_aa: ASSQGSLAGQGYT
d_call: .; v_call: TRBV6-2/TRBV6-3; j_call: TRBJ2-3; cdr3_aa: ASKGGTDTQY
d_call: TRBD1; v_call: TRBV5-1; j_call: TRBJ2-1; cdr3_aa: ASSFTGTGTANEQF
d_call: .; v_call: TRBV6-2/TRBV6-3; j_call: TRBJ1-1; cdr3_aa: ASSGVGRNTEAF
d_call: .; v_call: TRBV7-3; j_call: TRBJ2-3; cdr3_aa: ASSSASGDTQY